This T cell receptor beta chain was profiled in a study of cytomegalovirus exposure and HLA in healthy donors. The PCR used 60 Vbeta and 13 Jbeta primers. Data came from immunoSEQ multiplex PCR; TCRdb stores just in-frame clones and leaves some out. The data hold about 240,000 clones, with 82% observed a single time. The CDR3 has 10 residues. V was pared by 6 bases and J by 6 bases, with 4 bases between. Germline V CDR1 and CDR2: LNHNV, YYDKDF (reference sequence). This chain connects TRBV15 to TRBJ2-3; D ambiguous. Sample: PBMCs. This clonotype was sampled from a woman in her thirties or forties in good health and CMV-seropositive. The CDR3: CATRGDTQYF. The CDR3 nucleotides read TGTGCCACCAGGGGCGATACGCAGTATTTT. The full variable domain, with the rest looked up from reference TRBV15 and TRBJ2-3, is DAMVIQNPRYQVTQFGKPVTLSCSQTLNHNVMYWYQQKSSQAPKLLFHYYDKDFNNEADTPDNFQSRRPNTSFCFLDIRSPGLGDTAMYLCATRGDTQYFGPGTRLTVL.